The source of this T cell receptor (beta chain) is a study of CD8 T cells in ankylosing spondylitis (dated by TCRdb to 2016 to 2017). Regarding the study in general: To find TCR variants linked to disease, the study profiled T cell receptor beta repertoires in ankylosing spondylitis patients and healthy donors. In total, the full study cohort was made up of 95 to 110 healthy donors and 20 to 25 ankylosing spondylitis patients. Peripheral blood was sampled, and synovial fluid was additionally collected from ankylosing spondylitis patients. Study-wide conclusions, independent of this receptor: A CD8+ phenotype was shown by the disease-linked clones, which were found at relatively low frequencies in peripheral blood. Some TCR beta motif variants had previously been reported in synovial fluid and blood of reactive arthritis patients, which suggested common disease-initiation mechanisms. Blood from ankylosing spondylitis patients appeared to be characterized by a TCR beta motif composed of about eight highly homologous amino acid variants. According to the report, matched synovial fluid samples from ankylosing spondylitis patients were significantly enriched for the disease-linked clones.

CDR1 SGDLS and CDR2 YYNGEE are derived from the germline V gene. A distance of 7 bases separates the germline ends of V and J, which lose 3 bases and 2 bases respectively. Including the terminal cysteine and phenylalanine, the CDR3 comprises 13 residues. Only the CDR3 region is kept as DNA, spanning 39 bases read in frame from base 1. The sequencing machine was an Illumina HiSeq 2500. Quantitative 5'-RACE with molecular barcodes was used to prepare TCR beta libraries. For the original study's pipeline: To identify disease-linked TCR variants, a new computational method was used, one built on a probabilistic model of VDJ rearrangement. TCRdb's own reprocessing of the public reads used fastp at Q25 and MiXCR and kept productive beta chains. Rows are combined by CDR3 protein, so each entry shows the most common genes and DNA. Here the V and J calls rest on TCRdb's processing, not on the authors' analysis. Recorded for this sample are some 9,700 distinct CDR3 sequences; around 6% of them occurred a single time. The ten largest clones take up approximately 40% of the sample.

This clonotype appeared many times. Its cognate antigen has yet to be identified. No much larger clone exists at a distance of one base, and base qualities are not known. The sequence links TRBV9 to TRBJ2-3; the D gene assignment is ambiguous. Sequenced: blood, either unsorted or a sorted T cell fraction (not recorded which). This TCR derives from a female donor with ankylosing spondylitis or in good health (not recorded which). The encoded CDR3 is CASSGWNTDTQYF. The DNA is as follows: TGTGCCAGCAGCGGTTGGAACACAGATACGCAGTATTTT.